This T cell receptor (beta chain) stems from a study of memory CD4+ T cells and cytomegalovirus serostatus. Study-level information: This sample comes from healthy Belgian adults, about nine CMV seropositive, under 25 seronegative.

Whole-study findings and limits: Suggested: most of the CMV-linked TCR signature lies in CD4+ memory cells.

Single viable CD3+CD4+CD8-CD45RO+ cells were sorted as the memory CD4+ T cells. This CDR3 contains 12 residues. The V gene's germline CDR1 is GTSNPN and CDR2 SVGIG (reference sequence). V lost 2 bases, J lost 3 bases, and 6 bases lay in between. Remarks on this clone: Antigen unknown.

The assay was immunoSEQ multiplex PCR, and TCRdb's table has in-frame clones only and misses some. The sample contains 60,000 to 70,000 clones, about 80% of which appear only once. Sequencing was performed on memory CD4+ T cells from blood. The chain employs TRBV30 and TRBJ2-3; D remains unclear. This TCR was recovered from an adult in good health and CMV-seropositive. The CDR3 DNA is TGTGCCTGGAGTCTGGTGACAGATACGCAGTATTTT. Translating gives CAWSLVTDTQYF.